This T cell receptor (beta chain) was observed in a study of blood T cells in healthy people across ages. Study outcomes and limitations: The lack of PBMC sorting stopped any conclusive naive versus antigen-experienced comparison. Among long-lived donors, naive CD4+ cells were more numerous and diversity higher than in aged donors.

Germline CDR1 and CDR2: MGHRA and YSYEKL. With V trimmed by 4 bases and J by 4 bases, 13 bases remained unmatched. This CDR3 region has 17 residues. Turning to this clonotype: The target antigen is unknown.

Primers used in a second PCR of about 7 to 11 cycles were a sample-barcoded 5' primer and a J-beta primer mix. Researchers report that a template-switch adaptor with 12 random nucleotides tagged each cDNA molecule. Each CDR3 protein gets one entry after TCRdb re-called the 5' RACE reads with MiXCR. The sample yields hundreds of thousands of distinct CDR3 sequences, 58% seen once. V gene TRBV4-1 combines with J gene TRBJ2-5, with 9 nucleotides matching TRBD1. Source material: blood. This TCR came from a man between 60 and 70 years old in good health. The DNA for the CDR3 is TGCGCCAGCAGCCGAACGGGACAGGGAATTATTGGAGAGACCCAGTACTTC. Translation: CASSRTGQGIIGETQYF.